The clone carrying this T cell receptor (beta chain) has just one count. Its target is not known. Through a sample-barcoded 5' primer and a J-beta primer mix, a second PCR was run for roughly 6 to 11 cycles. From each sample, at least 2.5 million paired-end reads containing CDR3 were obtained. From the 5' RACE reads, TCRdb called clonotypes with MiXCR, one entry per CDR3 protein. The sample lists more than 650,000 distinct CDR3 sequences, approximately 53% seen once, with approximately 40% in the top ten. The data originate from a study of blood T cells in healthy people across ages. Broader study findings: Fewer expanded clones and more diversity marked long-lived versus aged donors.

Material for sequencing was blood. The clonotype originates from a man older than 75 in good health.

CDR3 amino acids: CASSESRAGGYNEQYF. In DNA, the CDR3 is TGCGCCAGCAGTGAGTCGAGGGCGGGAGGCTACAATGAGCAGTACTTC. The chain couples TRBV10-1 to TRBJ2-7; 8 bases line up with TRBD2. The J segment lost 7 bases and the V segment lost 0 bases, leaving 11 bases of the junction unmatched. From germline, CDR1 is WNHNN and CDR2 SYGVQD (reference sequence). The CDR3 has 16 amino acids.